One and the same sample provided the 17 T cell receptor beta chains below, sequenced in a study of shared clonotypes between healthy human individuals. Data came from immunoSEQ multiplex PCR; TCRdb stores just in-frame clones and leaves some out. Found here are millions of clones, over 85% of them singletons; the top ten hold 0.13%. Sequenced: naive CD4+ T cells sorted from blood. Stated subset: CD45RA+ positively selected. The source of these receptors is a man in his late teens or twenties in good health.

The count of this clone is one. This chain links TRBV5-4 with TRBJ1-6; no reliable D call. The CDR3 loop spans 16 amino acids. The germline gives CDR1 SGHNT, CDR2 YYREEE (reference sequence). V was shortened by 4 bases and J by 0 bases, with 11 bases between the two germline ends. In DNA, the CDR3 is TGTGCCAGCAGCCCGGGATTAAGCTCCTATAATTCACCCCTCCACTTT. It yields the protein CASSPGLSSYNSPLHF.

This chain uses TRBV11-2 with TRBJ2-7; D is possibly TRBD2 (5 bases). V was shortened by 1 base and J by 2 bases, with 12 bases between the two germline ends. The length of the CDR3 is 15 residues. The germline V gene encodes CDR1 SGHAT and CDR2 FQNNGV. CDR3 region: CASSLGGAFTYEQYF. The DNA for the CDR3 is TGTGCCAGCAGCTTAGGGGGAGCCTTCACCTACGAGCAGTACTTC.

The chain uses TRBV4-1 and TRBJ2-3, with 9 bases lining up with TRBD2. Germline lookup yields CDR1 MGHRA and CDR2 YSYEKL. J gave up 1 base and V 4 bases, and 3 bases lay outside the gene matches. The CDR3 extends over 15 amino acids. CDR3 sequence: CASSPAGGRTDTQYF. DNA for the CDR3: TGCGCCAGCAGCCCAGCGGGGGGACGCACAGATACGCAGTATTTT.

The genes are TRBV6-1 and TRBJ2-3; maybe TRBD1 (5 bases). The CDR3 extends over 17 amino acids. Germline V gene lookup returns CDR1 MNHNS and CDR2 SASEGT. The V gene lost 4 bases and the J gene lost 0 bases, with 17 bases spanning the gap. The CDR3 sequence: CASSALSGHVSTDTQYF. CDR3 bases: TGTGCCAGCAGTGCACTTTCCGGACACGTAAGCACAGATACGCAGTATTTT.

The J gene is TRBJ2-7, the V gene TRBV11-2; a possible D gene is TRBD2 (6 bases). The V end was cut by 0 bases, the J end by 3 bases, with 15 bases between. The CDR3 length is 16 residues. CDR1 is SGHAT, CDR2 FQNNGV, per germline. The CDR3 DNA sequence: TGTGCCAGCAGCTTAGATCTGGGGACTGGTGGCTACGAGCAGTACTTC. It translates to CASSLDLGTGGYEQYF.

The chain combines TRBV13 with TRBJ2-3; D is perhaps TRBD1 (6 bases). Trimming removed 2 bases from V and 4 bases from J, with 16 bases in between. The CDR3 loop spans 16 amino acids. CDR1 is PRHDT, CDR2 FYEKMQ, per germline (reference sequence). CDR3 nucleotide sequence: TGTGCCAGCAGCTTACTACAGGGAAGGGGTTCAGATACGCAGTATTTT. It codes for CASSLLQGRGSDTQYF.

Comment on this clone: Other DNA sequences in the same sample also yield this CDR3. The chain joins TRBV10-2 to TRBJ2-7; D not resolved. Trimming pared 6 bases from V and 4 bases from J, leaving 10 bases between. This CDR3 has 12 residues. The germline CDR1 and CDR2 sequences are WSHSY and SAAADI. In DNA form, the CDR3 reads TGCGCCAGCAGCGATCTAGTGTACGAGCAGTACTTC. This gives the protein CASSDLVYEQYF.

The chain couples TRBV14 to TRBJ1-1; weak D call: TRBD1 (5 bases). The CDR3 is made up of 15 amino acids. CDR1 SGHDN and CDR2 FVKESK come from the germline V gene. V was shortened by 4 bases and J by 4 bases, with 16 bases between the two germline ends. DNA of the CDR3: TGTGCCAGCAGCCCCGACGGGGGTGTTAGCACTGAAGCTTTCTTT. It specifies CASSPDGGVSTEAFF.

About this clone: Different DNA sequences within this sample yield the same CDR3. V and J are TRBV2 and TRBJ1-5, with D possibly TRBD1 on 5 matching bases. V lost 6 bases and J 0 bases, leaving 9 bases between the germline ends. The germline V gene encodes CDR1 SNHLY and CDR2 FYNNEI. There are 14 residues in the CDR3. The CDR3 sequence is CASSETVSNQPQHF. In DNA form, the CDR3 reads TGTGCCAGCAGCGAGACAGTTAGCAATCAGCCCCAGCATTTT.

The chain employs TRBV30 and TRBJ2-7; unclear D gene. Trimming stripped 0 bases from V and 6 bases from J, with 15 bases between. The CDR3 spans 14 residues. The germline V gene encodes CDR1 GTSNPN and CDR2 SVGIG (reference sequence). The CDR3 loop is CAWSVYFGDLEQYF. The DNA of the CDR3 is TGTGCCTGGAGTGTCTATTTCGGCGACCTCGAGCAGTACTTC.

V usage is TRBV7-2 and J usage is TRBJ2-1, with 13 bases matching TRBD2. Germline trimming cut 1 base from V and 5 bases from J; bases unmatched to any gene: 2. This CDR3 is 16 amino acids long. In germline, CDR1 is SGHTA, CDR2 FQGNSA. The DNA for the CDR3 is TGTGCCAGCAGCTTAGGGACTAGCGGGAGCCACAATGAGCAGTTCTTC. Protein product: CASSLGTSGSHNEQFF.

The chain recombines TRBV6-5 with TRBJ2-2; no clear D gene. The CDR3 has 14 amino acids. Deletions cut 6 bases from V and 5 bases from J, with 13 bases between. Germline CDR1 MNHEY, CDR2 SVGAGI. The CDR3 nucleotides read TGTGCCAGCAGATTAGACCGGCAGACCGGGGAGCTGTTTTTT. This translates into CASRLDRQTGELFF.

The rearrangement links TRBV5-1 to TRBJ2-7; D is unresolved. The germline V gene encodes CDR1 SGHRS and CDR2 YFSETQ. The ends were cut back, 3 bases at V and 4 bases at J, with 20 bases in the middle. The CDR3 is 16 residues long. The CDR3 DNA is TGCGCCAGCAGCTCTGGCCAGTCCCTGGATGGGTACGAGCAGTACTTC. Translating it yields CASSSGQSLDGYEQYF.

This sequence joins TRBV30 and TRBJ1-1, with D unclear. The germline V and J ends were trimmed by 7 bases and 8 bases, with 20 bases remaining between them. This CDR3 contains 13 residues. The germline V gene has CDR1 GTSNPN and CDR2 SVGIG (reference sequence). CDR3 sequence (DNA): TGTGCCTATAAAACGGAAATGGTTTCCGAAGCTTTCTTT. This sequence encodes CAYKTEMVSEAFF.

The V gene is TRBV2, the J gene TRBJ2-4, with D hard to call. Trimming cost V 7 bases and J 7 bases, with 14 bases left between them. Germline V lookup: CDR1 SNHLY, CDR2 FYNNEI. CDR3 length equals 13 residues. CDR3 coding DNA: TGTGCCAGCACGCTGTCGACCGGGAACATTCAGTACTTC. Translation gives CASTLSTGNIQYF.

This clone was detected once. The rearrangement uses TRBV29-1 and TRBJ2-3; no clear D. Between the trimmed V and J ends, which lost 6 bases and 2 bases, there was a span of 21 bases. Germline V CDR1 and CDR2: SQVTM, ANQGSEA. The CDR3 totals 16 residues. The CDR3 sequence is CSVDGLDGFITDTQYF. The CDR3 DNA sequence: TGCAGCGTGGACGGATTGGACGGATTCATCACAGATACGCAGTATTTT.

The chain joins TRBV6-1 to TRBJ2-7; TRBD2 agrees at 7 bases. This CDR3 is 15 amino acids long. Germline values: CDR1 MNHNS, CDR2 SASEGT. With 6 bases clipped from V and 0 bases from J, the junction kept 8 bases outside the gene matches. The CDR3 DNA reads TGTGCCAGCAGCTCAGCGGGGATTAGCTCCTACGAGCAGTACTTC. This encodes CASSSAGISSYEQYF.